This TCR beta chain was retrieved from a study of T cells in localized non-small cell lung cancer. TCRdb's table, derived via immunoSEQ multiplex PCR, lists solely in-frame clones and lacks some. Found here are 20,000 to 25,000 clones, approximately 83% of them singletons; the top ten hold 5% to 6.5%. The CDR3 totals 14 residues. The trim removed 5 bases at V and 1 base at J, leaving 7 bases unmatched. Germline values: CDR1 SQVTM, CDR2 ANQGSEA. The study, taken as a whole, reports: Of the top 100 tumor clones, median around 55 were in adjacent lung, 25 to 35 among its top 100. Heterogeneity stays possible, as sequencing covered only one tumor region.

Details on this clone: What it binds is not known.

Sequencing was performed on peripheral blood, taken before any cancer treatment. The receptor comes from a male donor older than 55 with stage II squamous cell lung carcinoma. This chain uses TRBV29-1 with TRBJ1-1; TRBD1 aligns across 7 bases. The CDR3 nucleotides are TGCAGCGTTCGACAGGGTTCGTGGAACACTGAAGCTTTCTTT. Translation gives CSVRQGSWNTEAFF.